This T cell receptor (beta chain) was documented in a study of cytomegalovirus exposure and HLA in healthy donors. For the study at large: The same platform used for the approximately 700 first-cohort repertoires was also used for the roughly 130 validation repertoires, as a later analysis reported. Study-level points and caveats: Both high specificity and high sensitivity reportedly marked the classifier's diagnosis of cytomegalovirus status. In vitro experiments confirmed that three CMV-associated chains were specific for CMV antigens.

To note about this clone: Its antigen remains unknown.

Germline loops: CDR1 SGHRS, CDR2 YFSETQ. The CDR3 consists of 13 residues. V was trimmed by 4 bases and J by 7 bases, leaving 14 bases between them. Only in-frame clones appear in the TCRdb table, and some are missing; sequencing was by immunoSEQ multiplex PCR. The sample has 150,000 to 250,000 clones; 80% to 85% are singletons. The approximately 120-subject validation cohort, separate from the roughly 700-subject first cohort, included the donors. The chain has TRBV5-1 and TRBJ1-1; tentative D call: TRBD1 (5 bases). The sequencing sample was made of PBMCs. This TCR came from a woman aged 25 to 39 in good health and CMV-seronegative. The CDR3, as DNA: TGCGCCAGCAGCCCTAGCGGGACGGATGAAGCTTTCTTT. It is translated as CASSPSGTDEAFF. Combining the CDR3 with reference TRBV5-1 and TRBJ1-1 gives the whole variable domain KAGVTQTPRYLIKTRGQQVTLSCSPISGHRSVSWYQQTPGQGLQFLFEYFSETQRNKGNFPGRFSGRQFSNSRSEMNVSTLELGDSALYLCASSPSGTDEAFFGQGTRLTVV.